This T cell receptor (beta chain) was documented in a study of T-cell memory formation after mild COVID-19. General study findings and limits: The pre-infection memory compartment contained some responding clones, suggesting cross-reactive memory joined. The CD4+ clones that contracted clustered mainly within CM and EM, and the CD8+ clones concentrated in EMRA.

Using constant-segment primers, 5'RACE produced TCR alpha and TCR beta cDNA libraries carrying sample barcodes and UMIs. TCRdb reprocessed the 5' RACE reads via MiXCR and lists one record per CDR3 protein. The sample consists of 400,000 to 500,000 distinct CDR3 sequences, approximately 25% of them appearing once. This clonotype was recorded at least ten times. What it recognizes is unknown. The sample was PBMCs or a T cell subset sorted from them (not recorded which). The TCR originated in an adult woman who had mild COVID-19 (a few samples of this study predate the infection). Cell type and time point are not known.

The CDR3 region has the DNA TGTGCCAGCAGCGGGAGGGGGCTAGGTAACACTGAAGCTTTCTTT. The encoded protein is CASSGRGLGNTEAFF. The chain uses TRBV12-3 or TRBV12-4 and TRBJ1-1, with 7 bases fitting TRBD1. The CDR3 is 15 residues long. The V gene end was trimmed by 6 bases and the J gene end by 2 bases; junction bases not matched to a gene: 9.